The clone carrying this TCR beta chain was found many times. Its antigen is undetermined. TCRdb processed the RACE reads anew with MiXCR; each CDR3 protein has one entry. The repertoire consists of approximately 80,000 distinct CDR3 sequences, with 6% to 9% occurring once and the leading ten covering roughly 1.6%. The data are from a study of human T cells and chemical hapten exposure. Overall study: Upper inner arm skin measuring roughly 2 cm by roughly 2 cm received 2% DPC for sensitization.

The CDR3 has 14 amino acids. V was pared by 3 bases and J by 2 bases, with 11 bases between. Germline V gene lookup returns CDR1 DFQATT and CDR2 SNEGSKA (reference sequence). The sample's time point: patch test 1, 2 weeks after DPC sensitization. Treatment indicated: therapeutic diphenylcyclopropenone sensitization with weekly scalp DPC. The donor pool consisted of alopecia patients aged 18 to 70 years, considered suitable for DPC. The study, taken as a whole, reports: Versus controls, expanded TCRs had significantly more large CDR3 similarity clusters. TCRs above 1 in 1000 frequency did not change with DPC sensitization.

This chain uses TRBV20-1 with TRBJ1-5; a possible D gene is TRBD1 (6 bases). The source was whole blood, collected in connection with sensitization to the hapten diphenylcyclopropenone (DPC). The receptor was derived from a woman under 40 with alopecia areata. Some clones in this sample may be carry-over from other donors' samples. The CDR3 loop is CSASYGGGNQPQHF. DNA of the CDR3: TGCAGTGCTAGTTACGGGGGCGGCAATCAGCCCCAGCATTTT.